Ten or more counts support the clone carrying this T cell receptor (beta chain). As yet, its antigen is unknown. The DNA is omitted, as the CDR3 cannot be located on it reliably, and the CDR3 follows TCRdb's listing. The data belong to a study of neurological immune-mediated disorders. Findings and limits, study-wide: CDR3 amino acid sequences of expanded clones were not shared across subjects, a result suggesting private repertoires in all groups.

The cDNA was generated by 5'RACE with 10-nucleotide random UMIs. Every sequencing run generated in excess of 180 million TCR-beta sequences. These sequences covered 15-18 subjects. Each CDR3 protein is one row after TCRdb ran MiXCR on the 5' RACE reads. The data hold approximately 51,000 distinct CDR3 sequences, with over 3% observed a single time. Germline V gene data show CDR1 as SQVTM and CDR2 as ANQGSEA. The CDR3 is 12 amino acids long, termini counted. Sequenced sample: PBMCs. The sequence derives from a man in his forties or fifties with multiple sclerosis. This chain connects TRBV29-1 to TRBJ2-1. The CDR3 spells CSVRHFGNEQFF.